This TCR beta chain was retrieved from a study of blood T cell repertoires in COVID-19. In the authors' methods: Nucleated cell number was recorded as an estimate derived from reference gene primer amplification. Assay used: immunoSEQ multiplex PCR; TCRdb lists only in-frame clones, some missing. The DNA gave D and trimming, while V, J and clone size come from that table. The profile covers under 350,000 clones, with 70% to 90% appearing a single time and around 4% taken by the ten largest. CDR1 and CDR2 (germline): WNHNN, SYGVQD (reference sequence). Trimming removed 3 bases from V and 5 bases from J, with 14 bases in between. CDR3 length: 14 amino acids.

The specimen sequenced was PBMCs or T cells enriched from blood (not recorded which). The TCR sequence derives from a man aged 25 to 40 who had recovered from COVID-19. This rearrangement joins TRBV10-1 to TRBJ2-7; possible D gene TRBD2, 5 bases. The CDR3 sequence: CASSDSDSPNEQYF. DNA of the CDR3: TGCGCCAGCAGTGATAGCGACTCCCCGAACGAGCAGTACTTC.